The rows below give T cell receptor beta chains drawn from one sample of a study of CD8 T cells in Susac syndrome. TCRdb passed the immunoSEQ multiplex PCR reads through MiXCR, listing each CDR3 protein once. The data show some 150,000 distinct CDR3 sequences, about 95% seen once. Sequenced: CD4+ T cells from PBMCs. These TCRs come from a human donor with Susac syndrome. CDR3s include the opening cysteine and the closing phenylalanine or tryptophan. Fields, in order: V gene, D gene, J gene, CDR3 protein. The D gene is left open where the match is weak.

v_call: TRBV12-3/TRBV12-4
d_call: TRBD1
j_call: TRBJ2-2
cdr3_aa: CASSRQGPAGELFF

v_call: TRBV5-6
d_call: NA
j_call: TRBJ1-1
cdr3_aa: CASSPGRVNTEAFF

v_call: TRBV12-3/TRBV12-4
d_call: NA
j_call: TRBJ2-2
cdr3_aa: CASSPGTYTGELFF

v_call: TRBV3-1
d_call: NA
j_call: TRBJ2-5
cdr3_aa: CASSAWGETQYF

v_call: TRBV7-2
d_call: TRBD1
j_call: TRBJ1-2
cdr3_aa: CASSPGGDGYTF

v_call: TRBV21-1
d_call: NA
j_call: TRBJ1-1
cdr3_aa: CASSKRDEAFF

v_call: TRBV14
d_call: NA
j_call: TRBJ2-1
cdr3_aa: CASSQGQQTYNEQFF

v_call: TRBV20-1
d_call: NA
j_call: TRBJ2-3
cdr3_aa: CSARDPSRTDTQYF

v_call: TRBV6-2/TRBV6-3
d_call: NA
j_call: TRBJ1-4
cdr3_aa: CASTTLTGGLGKLFF

v_call: TRBV12-3/TRBV12-4
d_call: NA
j_call: TRBJ1-2
cdr3_aa: CASRRYLSYTF

v_call: TRBV11-2
d_call: TRBD1
j_call: TRBJ2-7
cdr3_aa: CASSLARQGYEQYF

v_call: TRBV9
d_call: NA
j_call: TRBJ1-4
cdr3_aa: CASSPGRGEKLFF

v_call: TRBV18
d_call: NA
j_call: TRBJ1-5
cdr3_aa: CASSPGRGYQPQHF

v_call: TRBV20-1
d_call: TRBD1
j_call: TRBJ1-2
cdr3_aa: CSAPGQGGSYGYTF

v_call: TRBV12-3/TRBV12-4
d_call: NA
j_call: TRBJ2-7
cdr3_aa: CASSVRGGSYEQYF

v_call: TRBV12-5
d_call: TRBD2
j_call: TRBJ2-7
cdr3_aa: CASGLARTSAYEQYF

v_call: TRBV20-1
d_call: NA
j_call: TRBJ1-5
cdr3_aa: CSARDTGARGNQPQHF

v_call: TRBV7-2
d_call: TRBD1
j_call: TRBJ1-2
cdr3_aa: CASSLVGGQGVYGYTF

v_call: TRBV5-6
d_call: NA
j_call: TRBJ1-1
cdr3_aa: CASSFRSEAFF

v_call: TRBV29-1
d_call: TRBD1
j_call: TRBJ2-5
cdr3_aa: CSVARGQETQYF

v_call: TRBV20-1
d_call: NA
j_call: TRBJ2-7
cdr3_aa: CSARDRRTRGSYEQYF

v_call: TRBV20-1
d_call: NA
j_call: TRBJ1-6
cdr3_aa: CSAKAGLGSPLHF